This is a list of T cell receptor beta chains from one sample in a study of T cells in Graves' hyperthyroidism and ophthalmopathy. TCRdb reanalysed the multiplex PCR reads using MiXCR and keeps one entry per CDR3 protein. The sample records 160,000 or so distinct CDR3 sequences, about 9.4% being singletons. Sequencing was done on a sample of blood. Receptors originate from a woman aged 18-29 years with Graves' hyperthyroidism that later progressed to Graves' ophthalmopathy. CDR3s include the opening cysteine and the closing phenylalanine or tryptophan. D genes are given only for firm matches. Not all rows give a size; the values are once, few, many and, for expanded clones, a class.

size: many
length: 13
V: TRBV7-2
D: NA
J: TRBJ2-1
DNA: TGTGCCAGCAGCTTAGGGGATTACAATGAGCAGTTCTTC
CDR3: CASSLGDYNEQFF

size: many
length: 15
V: TRBV20-1
D: NA
J: TRBJ2-7
DNA: TGCAGTGCTAGAGATACAGGGAGGGAAACCTACGAGCAGTACTTC
CDR3: CSARDTGRETYEQYF

size: few
length: 16
V: TRBV19
D: NA
J: TRBJ2-6
DNA: TGTGCCAGTAGTAGAAACAGGGTCGCTGGGGCCAACGTCCTGACTTTC
CDR3: CASSRNRVAGANVLTF

size: many
length: 11
V: TRBV30
D: NA
J: TRBJ1-2
DNA: TGTGCCTGGAGAGAAAGGGGGGGCTACACCTTC
CDR3: CAWRERGGYTF

size: few
length: 18
V: TRBV10-3
D: NA
J: TRBJ2-1
DNA: TGTGCCATCAGTGAACTAGCAGGGGGGCCGAGAATTCGCAATGAGCAGTTCTTC
CDR3: CAISELAGGPRIRNEQFF

size: NA
length: 14
V: TRBV6-5
D: NA
J: TRBJ2-7
DNA: TGTGCCAGCAGTTACGAGGGGGAGGGCTACGAGCAGTACTTC
CDR3: CASSYEGEGYEQYF

size: many
length: 15
V: TRBV15
D: TRBD2
J: TRBJ2-5
DNA: TGTGCCACCAGCAGGGTAGCGGGAGGGCCAGAGACCCAGTACTTC
CDR3: CATSRVAGGPETQYF

size: many
length: 14
V: TRBV28
D: NA
J: TRBJ2-4
DNA: TGTGCCAGCAGCCCCGGACAGTTACAAAACATTCAGTACTTC
CDR3: CASSPGQLQNIQYF

size: many
length: 16
V: TRBV5-1
D: TRBD2
J: TRBJ2-7
DNA: TGCGCCAGCAGCTTGAGACTAGCGGCCAGCTCCTACGAGCAGTACTTC
CDR3: CASSLRLAASSYEQYF

size: many
length: 15
V: TRBV4-1
D: NA
J: TRBJ2-7
DNA: TGCGCCAGCAGCCAAGGGACGGTGCAAACCTACGAGCAGTACTTC
CDR3: CASSQGTVQTYEQYF

size: many
length: 15
V: TRBV6-2/TRBV6-3
D: NA
J: TRBJ1-4
DNA: TGTGCCAGCACTCCCCGGGGGCGAAGTCATGAAAAACTGTTTTTT
CDR3: CASTPRGRSHEKLFF

size: many
length: 13
V: TRBV30
D: NA
J: TRBJ1-5
DNA: TGTGCCTGGAGTGGGACAGGCAATCAGCCCCAGCATTTT
CDR3: CAWSGTGNQPQHF

size: many
length: 16
V: TRBV5-1
D: TRBD1
J: TRBJ2-1
DNA: TGCGCCAGCAGCCCCGGGACAGCATCACTTAGGGATGAGCAGTTCTTC
CDR3: CASSPGTASLRDEQFF

size: many
length: 15
V: TRBV3-1
D: NA
J: TRBJ2-1
DNA: TGTGCCAGCAGCCCTCTAGGACTACTGGGAAATGAGCAGTTCTTC
CDR3: CASSPLGLLGNEQFF

size: many
length: 14
V: TRBV6-1
D: TRBD1
J: TRBJ1-1
DNA: TGTGCCAGCAGTTGGACAGGGCGACGCACTGAAGCTTTCTTT
CDR3: CASSWTGRRTEAFF

size: many
length: 14
V: TRBV6-1
D: NA
J: TRBJ2-5
DNA: TGTGCCAGCAACGACTTAGGGCGAGGAGAGACCCAGTACTTC
CDR3: CASNDLGRGETQYF

size: many
length: 16
V: TRBV20-1
D: TRBD1
J: TRBJ2-2
DNA: TGCAGTGCTAGAGATGTCGGACAGGGGTCCACCGGGGAGCTGTTTTTT
CDR3: CSARDVGQGSTGELFF

size: NA
length: 13
V: TRBV19
D: NA
J: TRBJ2-1
DNA: TGTGCCAGTAGTCGCCCCGGTGGGAATGAGCAGTTCTTC
CDR3: CASSRPGGNEQFF

size: many
length: 12
V: TRBV6-6
D: NA
J: TRBJ1-4
DNA: TGTGCCAGCAGTTACGGGAGTGAAAAACTGTTTTTT
CDR3: CASSYGSEKLFF

size: many
length: 14
V: TRBV7-9
D: NA
J: TRBJ1-1
DNA: TGTGCCGGCTCTACGAGGGGGGTCGGGGCTGAAGCTTTCTTT
CDR3: CAGSTRGVGAEAFF

size: many
length: 16
V: TRBV9
D: NA
J: TRBJ2-3
DNA: TGTGCCAGCAGCCCCCGGTCGGGGGCTAGCACAGATACGCAGTATTTT
CDR3: CASSPRSGASTDTQYF

size: many
length: 13
V: TRBV7-9
D: NA
J: TRBJ1-1
DNA: TGTGCCAGCGTGCCCTACATGAACACTGAAGCTTTCTTT
CDR3: CASVPYMNTEAFF

size: many
length: 17
V: TRBV20-1
D: TRBD2
J: TRBJ2-7
DNA: TGCAGTGCTAGGGGTAGCGGGAGGGCCCTCTCAGCCTACGAGCAGTACTTC
CDR3: CSARGSGRALSAYEQYF

size: many
length: 13
V: TRBV28
D: NA
J: TRBJ2-7
DNA: TGTGCCAGCAGTTTGGGGCGATCCTACGAGCAGTACTTC
CDR3: CASSLGRSYEQYF

size: NA
length: 13
V: TRBV2
D: NA
J: TRBJ2-1
DNA: TGTGCCAGCAGTGCGTCCAGGAGCAATGAGCAGTTCTTC
CDR3: CASSASRSNEQFF

size: few
length: 17
V: TRBV7-2
D: NA
J: TRBJ1-2
DNA: TGTGCCAGCAGCTTAGCTCGTGGGGGGGCGCCGAGTTCTGGCTACACCTTC
CDR3: CASSLARGGAPSSGYTF

size: many
length: 15
V: TRBV7-3
D: TRBD1
J: TRBJ2-2
DNA: TGTGCCAGCAGCGACGGACAGGGCTTCACCGGGGAGCTGTTTTTT
CDR3: CASSDGQGFTGELFF

size: many
length: 13
V: TRBV20-1
D: TRBD1
J: TRBJ1-4
DNA: TGCAGTGCTACGACAGGGGGCGTTGAAAAACTGTTTTTT
CDR3: CSATTGGVEKLFF

size: many
length: 14
V: TRBV28
D: NA
J: TRBJ2-1
DNA: TGTGCCAGCAGTATGGCTAGCGAATACAATGAGCAGTTCTTC
CDR3: CASSMASEYNEQFF

size: many
length: 16
V: TRBV7-9
D: TRBD2
J: TRBJ2-3
DNA: TGTGCCAGCAGCTCGTGGACTAGCGGGAGATTAGATACGCAGTATTTT
CDR3: CASSSWTSGRLDTQYF

size: many
length: 14
V: TRBV7-9
D: TRBD1
J: TRBJ2-7
DNA: TGTGCCAGCAGCTCCGGACAGGGGGTCAGGGAGCAGTACTTC
CDR3: CASSSGQGVREQYF

size: many
length: 14
V: TRBV2
D: TRBD2
J: TRBJ2-7
DNA: TGTGCCAGCAGACCCCTCGGGGGGGCCAACGAGCAGTACTTC
CDR3: CASRPLGGANEQYF

size: many
length: 14
V: TRBV6-2/TRBV6-3
D: TRBD2
J: TRBJ2-7
DNA: TGTGCCAGCAGTTACCTCGCTAGCGGTTACGAGCAGTACTTC
CDR3: CASSYLASGYEQYF

size: many
length: 14
V: TRBV11-3
D: TRBD1
J: TRBJ2-2
DNA: TGTGCCAGCAGCTCACAGGGGGACACCGGGGAGCTGTTTTTT
CDR3: CASSSQGDTGELFF

size: many
length: 14
V: TRBV7-9
D: NA
J: TRBJ2-1
DNA: TGTGCCAGCAGCTTAGGTCTTGGGGGCGATGAGCAGTTCTTC
CDR3: CASSLGLGGDEQFF

size: NA
length: 17
V: TRBV5-1
D: TRBD2
J: TRBJ2-5
DNA: TGCGCCAGCAGCCCCATAGGTTTTAGCGGGAGTGGTGAGACCCAGTACTTC
CDR3: CASSPIGFSGSGETQYF

size: many
length: 14
V: TRBV7-3
D: NA
J: TRBJ1-1
DNA: TGTGCCAGCAGCTTAGAGGGGCGAAGGACTGAAGCTTTCTTT
CDR3: CASSLEGRRTEAFF

size: many
length: 15
V: TRBV15
D: NA
J: TRBJ2-1
DNA: TGTGCCACCAGCAGCAGTCGGGCTCGGACCGATGAGCAGTTCTTC
CDR3: CATSSSRARTDEQFF